The 18 T cell receptor beta chains below all came from one sample that was sequenced in a study of tumor T cells in aggressive B-cell lymphoma. Profiled with immunoSEQ multiplex PCR; TCRdb holds only in-frame clones, not every one. Of 1,500 to 2,000 clones listed, around 93% are singletons. What was sequenced was tumor tissue. These receptor sequences come from an adult with diffuse large B cell lymphoma.

The V gene is TRBV7-2, the J gene TRBJ2-7; D is unclear. From germline, CDR1 is SGHTA and CDR2 FQGNSA. This CDR3 is 14 amino acids long. Trimming took off 6 bases at V and 0 bases at J, with 12 bases between the two ends. The CDR3 here is CASSPLPGSYEQYF. The DNA for the CDR3 is TGTGCCAGCAGTCCTCTTCCAGGCTCCTACGAGCAGTACTTC.

The V gene is TRBV18, the J gene TRBJ2-3; D is unclear. This CDR3 has 13 amino acids. The germline CDR1 and CDR2 sequences are KGHSH and LQKENI. V was shortened by 6 bases and J by 1 base, with 8 bases between the two germline ends. CDR3 sequence reads: CASSRRGTDTQYF. The CDR3 nucleotides are TGTGCCAGCTCCCGCCGGGGCACAGATACGCAGTATTTT.

V is TRBV6-5 and J is TRBJ2-3; TRBD2 agrees at 8 bases. This CDR3 is built from 14 residues. Germline-derived CDR1 and CDR2 are MNHEY and SVGAGI. After removal of 8 bases from V and 9 bases from J, the junction contained 13 bases not matched to a gene. The DNA for the CDR3 is TGTGCCAGCGCCCCCCCGGGACTAGAACGGACGCAGTATTTT. Its translation: CASAPPGLERTQYF.

V gene TRBV19 combines with J gene TRBJ2-1; 12 bases match TRBD2. The V gene end was trimmed by 1 base and the J gene end by 1 base; junction bases not matched to a gene: 2. The CDR3 runs to 17 residues. Germline V gene data show CDR1 as LNHDA and CDR2 as SQIVND (reference sequence). CDR3 in DNA: TGTGCCAGTAGTATAGGGACTAGCGGGGTTTCCTACAATGAGCAGTTCTTC. Its translation is CASSIGTSGVSYNEQFF.

The chain is built from TRBV7-2 and TRBJ1-6, with 8 nucleotides matching TRBD1. CDR1 and CDR2 (germline): SGHTA, FQGNSA. The CDR3 totals 14 residues. V dropped 4 bases and J dropped 7; count of bases not matched to a gene: 3. The CDR3 loop is CASSSQGANSPLHF. CDR3 DNA sequence: TGTGCCAGCAGCTCCCAGGGGGCGAATTCACCCCTCCACTTT.

V usage is TRBV15 and J usage is TRBJ1-1, with TRBD1 identical over 8 bases. V lost 3 bases, J lost 1 base, and 4 bases stayed unmatched. The germline V gene has CDR1 LNHNV and CDR2 YYDKDF (reference sequence). The length of the CDR3 is 15 residues. As DNA, the CDR3 is TGTGCCACCAGCAGGACAGGGGCGGGGAACACTGAAGCTTTCTTT. This sequence encodes CATSRTGAGNTEAFF.

V gene TRBV6-1 combines with J gene TRBJ1-1; the match to TRBD1 covers 8 bases. The CDR3 has 11 residues. CDR1 MNHNS and CDR2 SASEGT come from the germline V gene. The ends lost 10 bases at V and 8 bases at J; junction bases unmatched: 6. CDR3 sequence reads: CATNNRGEAFF. The CDR3 DNA reads TGTGCCACCAACAACAGGGGGGAAGCTTTCTTT.

This clone was recorded once. This chain links TRBV4-1 with TRBJ2-5; TRBD2 matches 7 bases. With 1 base clipped from V and 5 bases from J, the junction kept 7 bases outside the gene matches. Germline lookup yields CDR1 MGHRA and CDR2 YSYEKL. The CDR3 covers 15 residues. The CDR3 DNA follows: TGCGCCAGCAGCCAAGGTGGGGGGGTTGGTGAGACCCAGTACTTC. Translated, it gives CASSQGGGVGETQYF.

This sequence joins TRBV19 and TRBJ2-1; TRBD1 agrees at 8 bases. Germline CDR1 is LNHDA and CDR2 is SQIVND (reference sequence). Germline trimming cut 6 bases from V and 7 bases from J; bases unmatched to any gene: 8. The length of the CDR3 is 14 residues. CDR3 residues: CASSPQGARNEQFF. In DNA, the CDR3 is TGTGCCAGTAGCCCCCAGGGGGCTCGTAATGAGCAGTTCTTC.

The CDR3 here is CASSSRGLGRTGELFF. The CDR3 nucleotides read TGTGCCAGCAGTTCTCGGGGGCTCGGGAGGACCGGGGAGCTGTTTTTT. The J gene is TRBJ2-2, the V gene TRBV6-5; possible D gene TRBD2, 7 bases. The germline V gene encodes CDR1 MNHEY and CDR2 SVGAGI. This CDR3 has 16 residues. Trimming shortened V by 4 bases and J by 5 bases, and 17 bases separated the two germline ends.

The V gene is TRBV19, the J gene TRBJ2-7; perhaps TRBD1 as D (6 bases). CDR3 length equals 14 residues. V gave up 4 bases and J gave up 5 bases, with 15 bases separating them. The germline V gene encodes CDR1 LNHDA and CDR2 SQIVND (reference sequence). The CDR3 coding sequence is TGTGCCAGTAGTAGCCACAGGGTAATCCACGAGCAGTACTTC. Translating it yields CASSSHRVIHEQYF.

The chain recombines TRBV28 with TRBJ1-4; TRBD1 is a possible D gene (6 bases). Germline CDR1 is MDHEN and CDR2 is SYDVKM. The CDR3 runs 15 residues. Trimming stripped 6 bases from V and 0 bases from J, with 11 bases between. Here the CDR3 reads CASSSRGSTNEKLFF. The CDR3 nucleotides are TGTGCCAGCAGCAGCAGGGGATCAACTAATGAAAAACTGTTTTTT. The whole variable domain, filled in from reference TRBV28 and TRBJ1-4, reads DVKVTQSSRYLVKRTGEKVFLECVQDMDHENMFWYRQDPGLGLRLIYFSYDVKMKEKGDIPEGYSVSREKKERFSLILESASTNQTSMYLCASSSRGSTNEKLFFGSGTQLSVL.

The V and J genes are TRBV20-1 and TRBJ2-7; a possible D gene is TRBD1 (5 bases). This CDR3 has 11 amino acids. Trimming took 6 bases from V and 6 from J, leaving 12 bases between them. Germline V lookup: CDR1 DFQATT, CDR2 SNEGSKA (reference sequence). CDR3 protein: CSALGRGEQYF. Written as DNA, the CDR3 is TGCAGTGCGTTGGGTAGGGGCGAGCAGTACTTC.

V is TRBV5-4 and J is TRBJ1-3, with D perhaps TRBD1 (5 bases). CDR3 length equals 13 residues. Trimming cost V 4 bases and J 8 bases, with 13 bases left between them. Germline CDR1 is SGHNT and CDR2 is YYREEE (reference sequence). The CDR3 sequence is CASSAGRWDTIYF. DNA for the CDR3: TGTGCCAGCAGCGCGGGGCGGTGGGACACCATATATTTT.

CDR3 loop: CASRPRGPDTQYF. DNA for the CDR3: TGTGCCAGCAGGCCCAGGGGCCCAGATACGCAGTATTTT. The rearrangement uses TRBV28 and TRBJ2-3; D may be TRBD1 (6 bases). Trimming cost V 6 bases and J 4 bases, with 11 bases left between them. Germline CDR1 is MDHEN and CDR2 is SYDVKM. The CDR3 runs to 13 residues.

The V and J genes are TRBV5-4 and TRBJ2-7; 7 nucleotides line up with TRBD1. The CDR3 is 14 residues long. V lost 4 bases, J lost 3 bases, and 7 bases stayed unmatched. The germline V gene encodes CDR1 SGHNT and CDR2 YYREEE (reference sequence). The CDR3 protein is CASSPGQIVYEQYF. The CDR3, as DNA: TGTGCCAGCAGCCCGGGACAGATCGTCTACGAGCAGTACTTC.

The chain combines TRBV5-6 with TRBJ1-2, with D possibly matching TRBD1 (5 bases). Trimming took 0 bases from V and 0 from J, leaving 9 bases between them. CDR3 size: 15 residues. Germline CDR1 reads SGHDT; CDR2 reads YYEEEE. As DNA, the CDR3 is TGTGCCAGCAGCTTGGACAGGCCAGCTAACTATGGCTACACCTTC. This encodes CASSLDRPANYGYTF.

The J gene is TRBJ1-1, the V gene TRBV18; no clear D gene. CDR3 length equals 12 residues. With 3 bases removed from V and 7 bases from J, the gap between germline ends came to 9 bases. Germline CDR1 reads KGHSH; CDR2 reads LQKENI. This CDR3 is CASSPTRYEAFF. The CDR3, as DNA: TGTGCCAGCTCACCTACCAGATATGAAGCTTTCTTT.